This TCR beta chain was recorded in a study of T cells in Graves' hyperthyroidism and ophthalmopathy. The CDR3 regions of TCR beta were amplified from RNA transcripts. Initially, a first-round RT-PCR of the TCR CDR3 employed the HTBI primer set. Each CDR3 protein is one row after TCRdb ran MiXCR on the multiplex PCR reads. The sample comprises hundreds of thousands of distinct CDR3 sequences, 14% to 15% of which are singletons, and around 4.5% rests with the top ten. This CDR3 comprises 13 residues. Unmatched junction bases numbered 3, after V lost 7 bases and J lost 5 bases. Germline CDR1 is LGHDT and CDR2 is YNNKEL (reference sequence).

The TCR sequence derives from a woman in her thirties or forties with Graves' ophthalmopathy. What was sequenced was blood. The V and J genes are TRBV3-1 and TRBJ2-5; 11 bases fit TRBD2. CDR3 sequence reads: CASKLAGEETQYF. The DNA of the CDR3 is TGTGCCAGCAAACTAGCGGGAGAGGAGACCCAGTACTTC.